A selection of T cell receptor beta chains follows, all from one sample in a study of identifying expanded T cells in peripheral blood. The table came from immunoSEQ multiplex PCR; TCRdb's copy has only in-frame clones and leaves some out. Here the sample spans about 86,000 clones, roughly 81% being singletons. The sample consisted of blood. All receptors come from a person between 18 and 75 years old in good health. Both conserved end residues are part of each CDR3. The D gene is left open where the match is weak. Only part of the rows carry a size: once, few, many, or a class if the clone is expanded.

>.|TRBJ1-6|TRBV5-4|few
TGTGCCAGCAGCTTTCGTACAGGGCCCTATTCACCCCTCCACTTT
CASSFRTGPYSPLHF
>TRBD2|TRBJ2-3|TRBV7-3|.
TGTGCCAGCAGCCCCGGGGGGGGGCCCACAGATACGCAGTATTTT
CASSPGGGPTDTQYF
>.|TRBJ1-2|TRBV7-9|.
TGTGCCAGCAGCCCATCTCCCGTGGGGTACTCCTATGGCTACACCTTC
CASSPSPVGYSYGYTF
>TRBD2|TRBJ2-7|TRBV7-7|few
TGTGCCAGCAGCTTAGGGGAGGGATACGAGCAGTACTTC
CASSLGEGYEQYF
>TRBD1|TRBJ1-1|TRBV11-2|.
TGTGCCAGCAGCTTAGCCCCCCGGACAGGGCAAGCTTTCTTT
CASSLAPRTGQAFF
>.|TRBJ1-6|TRBV6-1|.
TGTGCCAGCAGTGAAGCCTTACGAAATAATTCACCCCTCCACTTT
CASSEALRNNSPLHF
>.|TRBJ1-6|TRBV9|once
TGTGCCAGCAGCGTAGCCGACAGGCGGGGTTCACCCCTCCACTTT
CASSVADRRGSPLHF
>.|TRBJ1-2|TRBV30|.
TGTGCCAGAGATTCGCGGGGCTATGGCTACACCTTC
CARDSRGYGYTF
>.|TRBJ1-2|TRBV6-6|.
TGTGCCAGCAGTTACTTAGGAAGTAACTATGGCTACACCTTC
CASSYLGSNYGYTF
>TRBD1|TRBJ2-1|TRBV7-3|once
TGTGCCAGCAGCTTCCGACAGGGGGCCTACAATGAGCAGTTCTTC
CASSFRQGAYNEQFF
>.|TRBJ1-2|TRBV7-2|.
TGTGCCAGCAGCACGAGACAGGCCAACTATGGCTACACCTTC
CASSTRQANYGYTF
>.|TRBJ1-4|TRBV7-2|once
TGTGCCAGCAGCCTTACCCTATCTAATGAAAAACTGTTTTTT
CASSLTLSNEKLFF
>.|TRBJ1-1|TRBV11-2|.
TGTGCCAGCAGCAATCTAGTCCGAACTCATCGCATGAACACTGAAGCTTTCTTT
CASSNLVRTHRMNTEAFF
>.|TRBJ2-7|TRBV7-2|few
TGTGCCAGCAGCCTACTGGGGCAGACCTACGAGCAGTACTTC
CASSLLGQTYEQYF
>.|TRBJ1-1|TRBV7-9|.
TGTGCCAGCAGCTTAGATCCGGGACCTGAAGCTTTCTTT
CASSLDPGPEAFF